This TCR beta chain was sequenced during a study of vaccination effects on CD4 cells after COVID-19. The CDR3 runs 19 residues. The ends lost 6 bases at V and 5 bases at J; junction bases unmatched: 19. CDR1 and CDR2 (germline): MNHEY, SVGEGT. Details on this clone: Its antigen remains unidentified.

Clones were read by immunoSEQ multiplex PCR, and TCRdb kept only the in-frame ones, dropping some. The sample gives tens of thousands of clones, 82% of which show up once; roughly 1.6% is in the top ten. Antigen-specific CD4+ T cells were first expanded with viral peptide pools by the ViraFEST assay and only then sequenced. It was after roughly ten days of culture that CD4+ T cells were isolated. Vaccination of participants consisted of two doses of either the BNT162b2 or mRNA-1273 vaccine. The sequencing here drew on CD4+ T cells from PBMCs cultured with HCoV-NL63 spike peptides, taken after COVID-19 vaccination. This receptor was taken from a human donor who received a COVID-19 vaccine. Some clones in this sample may be carry-over from other donors' samples. This chain joins TRBV6-2 or TRBV6-3 and TRBJ2-1; TRBD1 aligns across 10 bases. The CDR3 sequence is CASSEAMGTGTGEHNEQFF. In DNA, the CDR3 is TGTGCCAGCAGCGAGGCGATGGGTACCGGGACAGGGGAACACAATGAGCAGTTCTTC.